This TCR beta chain was profiled in a study of cytomegalovirus exposure and HLA in healthy donors. General study points: As was reported, the HLA-A and HLA-B alleles of most subjects were accurately predicted from TCR beta sequences. Data from an earlier analysis indicated that most TCR beta V segments were productive either about 90% or about 30% of the time. In vitro, three CMV-associated chains proved specific for CMV antigens.

In regard to this clone: Its antigen is not identified.

The PCR used 60 Vbeta and 13 Jbeta primers. Assay: immunoSEQ multiplex PCR; the TCRdb copy retains only in-frame clones and omits some. The profile shows some 190,000 clones, about 77% of them singletons. Healthy bone marrow donors formed the donor group. The ends lost 2 bases at V and 7 bases at J; junction bases unmatched: 7. The length of the CDR3 is 14 residues. CDR1 and CDR2 from the germline V gene are MNHEY and SVGAGI. V gene TRBV6-5 combines with J gene TRBJ2-7, with 8 bases lining up with TRBD1. The TCR comes from a woman aged 25 to 45 in good health and CMV-seropositive. Sequences were obtained from PBMCs. Here the CDR3 reads CASSYGQGPGEQYF. The CDR3, as DNA: TGTGCCAGCAGTTACGGACAGGGTCCGGGAGAGCAGTACTTC.